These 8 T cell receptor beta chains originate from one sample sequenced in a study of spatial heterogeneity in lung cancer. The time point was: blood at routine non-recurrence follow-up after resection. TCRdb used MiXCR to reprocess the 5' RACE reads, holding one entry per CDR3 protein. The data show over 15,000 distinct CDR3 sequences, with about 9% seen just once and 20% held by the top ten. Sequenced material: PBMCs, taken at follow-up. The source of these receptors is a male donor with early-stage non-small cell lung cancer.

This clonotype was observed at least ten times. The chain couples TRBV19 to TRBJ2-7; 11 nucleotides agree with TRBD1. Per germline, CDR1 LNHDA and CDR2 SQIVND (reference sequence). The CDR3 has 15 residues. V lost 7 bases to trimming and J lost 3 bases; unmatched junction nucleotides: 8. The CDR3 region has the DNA TGTGCCAGTACCTACACCGGGACAGGGGGCTACGAGCAGTACTTC. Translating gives CASTYTGTGGYEQYF.

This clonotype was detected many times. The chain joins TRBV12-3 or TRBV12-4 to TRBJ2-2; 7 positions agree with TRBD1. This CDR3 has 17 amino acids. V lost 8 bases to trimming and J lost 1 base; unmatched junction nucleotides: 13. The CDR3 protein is CASQGPRGQKNTGELFF. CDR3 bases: TGTGCCAGCCAGGGCCCCCGGGGACAGAAGAACACCGGGGAGCTGTTTTTT.

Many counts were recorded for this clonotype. The CDR3 loop reads CASSRRGDTGREQFF. In DNA, the CDR3 is TGTGCCAGCAGTCGCCGTGGGGACACCGGGCGGGAGCAGTTCTTC. The chain has TRBV6-5 and TRBJ2-1; the D gene is possibly TRBD1 (6 bases). Between the trimmed V and J ends, which lost 5 bases and 10 bases, there was a span of 21 bases. The germline V gene encodes CDR1 MNHEY and CDR2 SVGAGI. This CDR3 is built from 15 residues.

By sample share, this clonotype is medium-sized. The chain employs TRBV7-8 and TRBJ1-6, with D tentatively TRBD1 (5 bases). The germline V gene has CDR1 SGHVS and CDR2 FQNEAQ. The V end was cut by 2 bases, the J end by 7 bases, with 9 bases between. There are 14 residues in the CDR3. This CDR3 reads CASSLREGNSPLHF. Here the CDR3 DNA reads TGTGCCAGCAGCTTAAGGGAGGGGAATTCACCCCTCCACTTT.

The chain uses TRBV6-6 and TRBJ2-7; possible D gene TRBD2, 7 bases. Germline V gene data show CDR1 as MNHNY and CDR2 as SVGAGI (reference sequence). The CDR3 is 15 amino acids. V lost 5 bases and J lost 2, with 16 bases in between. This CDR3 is CASSIGGGLTYEQYF. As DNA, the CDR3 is TGTGCCAGCAGTATAGGGGGGGGATTAACCTACGAGCAGTACTTC.

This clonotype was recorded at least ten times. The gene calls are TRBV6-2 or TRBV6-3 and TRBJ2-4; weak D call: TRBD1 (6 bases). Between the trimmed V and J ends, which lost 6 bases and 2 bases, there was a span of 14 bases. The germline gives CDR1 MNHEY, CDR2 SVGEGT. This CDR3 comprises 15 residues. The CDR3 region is CASSLTTGSKNIQYF. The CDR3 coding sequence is TGTGCCAGCAGCCTAACTACAGGGTCCAAAAACATTCAGTACTTC.

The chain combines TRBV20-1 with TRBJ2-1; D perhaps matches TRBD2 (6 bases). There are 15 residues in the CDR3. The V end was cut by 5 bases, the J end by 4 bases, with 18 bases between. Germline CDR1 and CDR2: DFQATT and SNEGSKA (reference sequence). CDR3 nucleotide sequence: TGCAGTGCTCGGGGGTTTATTGTTGGTTACAATGAGCAGTTCTTC. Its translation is CSARGFIVGYNEQFF.

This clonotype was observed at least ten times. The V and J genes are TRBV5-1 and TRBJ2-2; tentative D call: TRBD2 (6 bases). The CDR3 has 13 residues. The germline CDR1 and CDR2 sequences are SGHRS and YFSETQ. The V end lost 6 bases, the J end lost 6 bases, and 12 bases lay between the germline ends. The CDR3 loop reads CASTSLASGELFF. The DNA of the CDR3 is TGCGCCAGCACTTCCCTAGCGTCCGGGGAGCTGTTTTTT.